These T cell receptor beta chains were read from a single sample in a study of blood T cell repertoires in COVID-19. TCRdb's table, derived via immunoSEQ multiplex PCR, lists solely in-frame clones and lacks some. The sample includes some 210,000 clones, 81% of them seen just once. Sequenced: PBMCs or T cells enriched from blood (not recorded which). Receptors were obtained from a woman between 50 and 59 years old with acute COVID-19. CDR3s leave out the opening cysteine and the closing phenylalanine or tryptophan.

v_call: TRBV11-3; j_call: TRBJ2-2; cdr3_aa: ASKVTGAGELF
v_call: TRBV4-3; j_call: TRBJ2-5; cdr3_aa: ASSQDGRLAGGETQY
v_call: TRBV2; j_call: TRBJ1-2; cdr3_aa: ASRSDSGYGYT
v_call: TRBV18; j_call: TRBJ2-7; cdr3_aa: ASSPRLTGYPSGGYEQY
v_call: TRBV5-1; j_call: TRBJ2-2; cdr3_aa: ASSSGQTGELF
v_call: TRBV7-2; j_call: TRBJ1-6; cdr3_aa: ASSLTGLNNSPLH
v_call: TRBV6-5; j_call: TRBJ1-5; cdr3_aa: ASSPQGNQPQH
v_call: TRBV18; j_call: TRBJ1-1; cdr3_aa: ASSGSKRGTEAF
v_call: TRBV7-2; j_call: TRBJ2-1; cdr3_aa: ASSLNNYNEQF
v_call: TRBV18; j_call: TRBJ2-3; cdr3_aa: ASSQDRITDTQY
v_call: TRBV7-2; j_call: TRBJ2-1; cdr3_aa: ASSQNRGLDEQF
v_call: TRBV28; j_call: TRBJ2-1; cdr3_aa: ASRGPTKAGF
v_call: TRBV28; j_call: TRBJ1-2; cdr3_aa: ASSQSGDGYT
v_call: TRBV3-1/TRBV3-2; j_call: TRBJ2-7; cdr3_aa: ASSYNSGSPNEQY
v_call: TRBV7-8; j_call: TRBJ2-3; cdr3_aa: ASSYRTSGGTDTQY
v_call: TRBV4-1; j_call: TRBJ2-6; cdr3_aa: ASSPDRAGANVLT
v_call: TRBV27; j_call: TRBJ1-1; cdr3_aa: ASSWRGRNTEAF
v_call: TRBV19; j_call: TRBJ2-7; cdr3_aa: ASSRRPAAGGSYYEQY
v_call: TRBV27; j_call: TRBJ1-4; cdr3_aa: ASSSPPGEKLF
v_call: TRBV6-2/TRBV6-3; j_call: TRBJ1-5; cdr3_aa: ASSYSRNQPQH
v_call: TRBV7-2; j_call: TRBJ2-1; cdr3_aa: ASSSLFSDNEQF
v_call: TRBV18; j_call: TRBJ2-1; cdr3_aa: ASSTGGASEQF
v_call: TRBV30; j_call: TRBJ2-5; cdr3_aa: AWSFGGGRRETQY
v_call: TRBV27; j_call: TRBJ1-6; cdr3_aa: ASSFSRDSPLH
v_call: TRBV3-1/TRBV3-2; j_call: TRBJ1-4; cdr3_aa: ASSQAGQREKLF
v_call: TRBV10-3; j_call: TRBJ1-2; cdr3_aa: AISGHANYGYT
v_call: TRBV2; j_call: TRBJ1-5; cdr3_aa: ASSESGDRSGNQPQH
v_call: TRBV9; j_call: TRBJ2-7; cdr3_aa: ASSQGQGSSYEQY
v_call: TRBV5-6; j_call: TRBJ1-2; cdr3_aa: ASSPGTGWYGYT
v_call: TRBV27; j_call: TRBJ2-2; cdr3_aa: ASRGLAANTGELF
v_call: TRBV6-2/TRBV6-3; j_call: TRBJ1-1; cdr3_aa: ASSARQERTEAF
v_call: TRBV12-3/TRBV12-4; j_call: TRBJ1-5; cdr3_aa: ASSGQTGGPQH
v_call: TRBV6-2/TRBV6-3; j_call: TRBJ2-3; cdr3_aa: ASSYVLAGGPTDTQY
v_call: TRBV7-2; j_call: TRBJ2-7; cdr3_aa: ASGEQGARTYEQY
v_call: TRBV7-2; j_call: TRBJ2-7; cdr3_aa: ASSADRFTYEQY
v_call: TRBV4-1; j_call: TRBJ2-5; cdr3_aa: ASSQDVTNEKTQY
v_call: TRBV18; j_call: TRBJ2-5; cdr3_aa: ASSLQTGRETQY
v_call: TRBV7-6; j_call: TRBJ2-1; cdr3_aa: ASSLRTGGQNNEQF
v_call: TRBV15; j_call: TRBJ2-1; cdr3_aa: ATSRAPQGHEQF
v_call: TRBV3-1/TRBV3-2; j_call: TRBJ2-3; cdr3_aa: ASSQEARGTDTQY
v_call: TRBV19; j_call: TRBJ1-2; cdr3_aa: ASSEQGQGNYGYT
v_call: TRBV19; j_call: TRBJ2-3; cdr3_aa: ASSIRGFSTDTQY
v_call: TRBV5-1; j_call: TRBJ1-2; cdr3_aa: ASRPTGVGGYT
v_call: TRBV11-2; j_call: TRBJ1-1; cdr3_aa: ASSPGTEALTEAF
v_call: TRBV7-2; j_call: TRBJ1-4; cdr3_aa: ASSQDQQGAGEKLF
v_call: TRBV7-3; j_call: TRBJ2-1; cdr3_aa: ASSLGTGTSGNEQF
v_call: TRBV7-2; j_call: TRBJ2-3; cdr3_aa: ASSPGTNQDTQY
v_call: TRBV28; j_call: TRBJ1-1; cdr3_aa: AIRSSRAF
v_call: TRBV12-5; j_call: TRBJ2-5; cdr3_aa: ASGFPGGSYQETQY
v_call: TRBV9; j_call: TRBJ2-3; cdr3_aa: ASSVNSGGAGTDTQY
v_call: TRBV12-3/TRBV12-4; j_call: TRBJ1-6; cdr3_aa: ASNRQGNSPLH
v_call: TRBV19; j_call: TRBJ1-1; cdr3_aa: ASSPMRSGGVAF
v_call: TRBV6-5; j_call: TRBJ2-2; cdr3_aa: ASSYSWGPGELF
v_call: TRBV10-3; j_call: TRBJ2-7; cdr3_aa: AIRDGGTYEQY
v_call: TRBV7-9; j_call: TRBJ2-3; cdr3_aa: ASSLLGGNTQY
v_call: TRBV7-3; j_call: TRBJ1-1; cdr3_aa: ASSYPAGTPMNTEAF
v_call: TRBV6-2/TRBV6-3; j_call: TRBJ2-7; cdr3_aa: ASSYIGGEQY
v_call: TRBV28; j_call: TRBJ2-7; cdr3_aa: ASSLSTRQY